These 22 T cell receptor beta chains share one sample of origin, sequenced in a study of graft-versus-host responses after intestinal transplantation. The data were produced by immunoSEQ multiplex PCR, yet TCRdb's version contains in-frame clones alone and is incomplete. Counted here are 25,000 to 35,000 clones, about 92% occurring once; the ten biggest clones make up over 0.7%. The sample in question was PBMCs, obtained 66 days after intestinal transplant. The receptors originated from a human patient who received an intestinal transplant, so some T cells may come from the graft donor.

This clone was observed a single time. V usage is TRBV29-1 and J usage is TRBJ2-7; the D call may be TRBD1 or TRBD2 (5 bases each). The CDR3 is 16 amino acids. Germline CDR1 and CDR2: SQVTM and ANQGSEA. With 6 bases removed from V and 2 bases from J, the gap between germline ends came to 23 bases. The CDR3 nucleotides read TGCAGCGTCGGAGGTGACAGTAAGGCGTCTGCCTACGAGCAGTACTTC. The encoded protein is CSVGGDSKASAYEQYF.

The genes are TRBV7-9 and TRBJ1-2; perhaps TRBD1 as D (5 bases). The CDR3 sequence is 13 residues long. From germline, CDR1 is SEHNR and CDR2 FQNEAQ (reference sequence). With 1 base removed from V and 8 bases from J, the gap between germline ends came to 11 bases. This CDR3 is CASSLEVEGGYTF. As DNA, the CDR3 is TGTGCCAGCAGCTTAGAGGTAGAGGGGGGCTACACCTTC.

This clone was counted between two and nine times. The CDR3 sequence: CASSDSSGGTGELFF. The CDR3 DNA reads as TGTGCCAGCAGTGACTCTAGCGGGGGGACCGGGGAGCTGTTTTTT. This chain joins TRBV6-4 and TRBJ2-2; 10 nucleotides match TRBD2. CDR3 length equals 15 residues. The V and J ends lost 0 bases and 5 bases, in that order; junction bases with no gene match: 0. Germline values: CDR1 MRHNA, CDR2 SNTAGT.

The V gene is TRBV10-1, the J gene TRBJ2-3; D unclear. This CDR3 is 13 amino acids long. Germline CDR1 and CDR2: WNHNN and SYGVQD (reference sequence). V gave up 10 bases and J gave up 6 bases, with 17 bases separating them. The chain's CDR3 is CANRLRYPDTQYF. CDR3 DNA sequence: TGCGCCAATCGATTGCGTTATCCGGATACGCAGTATTTT.

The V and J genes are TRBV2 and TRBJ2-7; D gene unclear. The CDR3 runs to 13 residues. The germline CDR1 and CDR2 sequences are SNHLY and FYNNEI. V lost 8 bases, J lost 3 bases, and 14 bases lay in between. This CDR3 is CASQLAAYYEQYF. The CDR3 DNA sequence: TGTGCCAGCCAATTGGCTGCCTACTACGAGCAGTACTTC.

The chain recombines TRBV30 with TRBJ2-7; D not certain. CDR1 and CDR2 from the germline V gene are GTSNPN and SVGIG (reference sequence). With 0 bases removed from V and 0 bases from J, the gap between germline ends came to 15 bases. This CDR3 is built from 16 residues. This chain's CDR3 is CAWSVNLGDVSYEQYF. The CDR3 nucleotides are TGTGCCTGGAGTGTAAACTTGGGTGACGTCTCCTACGAGCAGTACTTC.

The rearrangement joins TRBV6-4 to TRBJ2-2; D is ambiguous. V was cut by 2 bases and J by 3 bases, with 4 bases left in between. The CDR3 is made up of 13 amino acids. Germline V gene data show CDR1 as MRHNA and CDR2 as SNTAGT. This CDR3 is CASSDPYTGELFF. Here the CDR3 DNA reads TGTGCCAGCAGTGACCCGTACACCGGGGAGCTGTTTTTT.

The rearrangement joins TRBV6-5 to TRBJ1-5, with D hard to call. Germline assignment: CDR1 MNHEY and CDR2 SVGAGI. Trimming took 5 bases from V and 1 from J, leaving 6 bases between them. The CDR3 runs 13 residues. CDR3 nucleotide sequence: TGTGCCAGCAGTCCGGACAGCAATCAGCCCCAGCATTTT. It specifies CASSPDSNQPQHF.

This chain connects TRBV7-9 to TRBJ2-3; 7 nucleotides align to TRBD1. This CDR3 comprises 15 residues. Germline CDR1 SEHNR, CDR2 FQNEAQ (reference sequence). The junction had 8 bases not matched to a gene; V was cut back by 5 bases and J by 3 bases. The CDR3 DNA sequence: TGTGCCAGCAGCCGCCTGACAGGGTCGACAGATACGCAGTATTTT. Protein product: CASSRLTGSTDTQYF.

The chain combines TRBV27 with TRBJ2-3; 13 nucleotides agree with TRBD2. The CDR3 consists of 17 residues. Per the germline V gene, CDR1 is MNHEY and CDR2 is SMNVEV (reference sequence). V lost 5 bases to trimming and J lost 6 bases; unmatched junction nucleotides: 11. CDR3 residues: CASSPILAGGPSDTQYF. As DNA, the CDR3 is TGTGCCAGCAGTCCAATACTAGCGGGGGGGCCATCGGATACGCAGTATTTT.

The CDR3 reads CASSEWAGGPDEQYF. CDR3 coding DNA: TGCGCCAGCAGTGAGTGGGCAGGAGGACCTGACGAGCAGTACTTC. The J gene is TRBJ2-7, the V gene TRBV10-2, with D possibly matching TRBD2 (5 bases). CDR1 WSHSY and CDR2 SAAADI come from the germline V gene. This CDR3 comprises 15 residues. The ends were cut back, 1 base at V and 5 bases at J, with 15 bases in the middle.

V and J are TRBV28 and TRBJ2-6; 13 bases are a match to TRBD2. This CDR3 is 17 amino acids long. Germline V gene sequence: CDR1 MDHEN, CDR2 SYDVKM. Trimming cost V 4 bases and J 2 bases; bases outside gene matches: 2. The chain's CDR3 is CASSSGLAGAGANVLTF. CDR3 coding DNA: TGTGCCAGCAGTTCAGGACTAGCGGGAGCTGGGGCCAACGTCCTGACTTTC. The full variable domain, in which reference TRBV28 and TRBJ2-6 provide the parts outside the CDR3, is DVKVTQSSRYLVKRTGEKVFLECVQDMDHENMFWYRQDPGLGLRLIYFSYDVKMKEKGDIPEGYSVSREKKERFSLILESASTNQTSMYLCASSSGLAGAGANVLTFGAGSRLTVL.

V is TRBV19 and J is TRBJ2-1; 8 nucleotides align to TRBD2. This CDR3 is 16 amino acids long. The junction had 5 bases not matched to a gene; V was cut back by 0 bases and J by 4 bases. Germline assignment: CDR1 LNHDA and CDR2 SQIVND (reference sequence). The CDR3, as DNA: TGTGCCAGTAGTATAGATCTGGGACTAGATTACAATGAGCAGTTCTTC. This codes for CASSIDLGLDYNEQFF.

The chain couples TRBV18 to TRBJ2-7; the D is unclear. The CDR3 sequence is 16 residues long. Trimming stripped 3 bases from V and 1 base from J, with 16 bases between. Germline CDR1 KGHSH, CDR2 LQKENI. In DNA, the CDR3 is TGTGCCAGCTCACCGTTCCGGATTTTGGAGTCCTACGAGCAGTACTTC. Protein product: CASSPFRILESYEQYF. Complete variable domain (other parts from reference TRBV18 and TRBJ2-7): NAGVMQNPRHLVRRRGQEARLRCSPMKGHSHVYWYRQLPEEGLKFMVYLQKENIIDESGMPKERFSAEFPKEGPSILRIQQVVRGDSAAYFCASSPFRILESYEQYFGPGTRLTVT.

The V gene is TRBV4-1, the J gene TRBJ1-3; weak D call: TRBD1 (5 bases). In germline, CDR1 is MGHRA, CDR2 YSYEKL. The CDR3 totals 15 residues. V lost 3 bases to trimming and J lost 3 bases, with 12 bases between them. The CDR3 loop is CASSHRDVCGNTIYF. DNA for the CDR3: TGCGCCAGCAGCCACCGGGACGTTTGTGGAAACACCATATATTTT.

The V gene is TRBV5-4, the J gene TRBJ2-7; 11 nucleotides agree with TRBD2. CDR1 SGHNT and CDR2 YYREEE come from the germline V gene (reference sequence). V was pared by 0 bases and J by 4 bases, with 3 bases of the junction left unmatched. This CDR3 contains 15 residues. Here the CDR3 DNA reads TGTGCCAGCAGCTTGGGACTAGCGGGAACGTACGAGCAGTACTTC. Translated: CASSLGLAGTYEQYF.

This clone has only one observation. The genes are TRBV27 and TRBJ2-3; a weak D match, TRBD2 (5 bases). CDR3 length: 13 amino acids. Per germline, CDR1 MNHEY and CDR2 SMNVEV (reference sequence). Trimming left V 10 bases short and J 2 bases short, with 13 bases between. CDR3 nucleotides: TGTGCCACCCTTGATGGACTCACAGATACGCAGTATTTT. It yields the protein CATLDGLTDTQYF.

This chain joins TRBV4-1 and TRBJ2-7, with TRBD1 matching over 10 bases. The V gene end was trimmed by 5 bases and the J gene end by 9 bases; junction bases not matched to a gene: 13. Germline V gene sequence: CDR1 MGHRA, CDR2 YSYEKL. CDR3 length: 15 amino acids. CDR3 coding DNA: TGCGCCAGCAGCTACCAGACAGGGGGCGGTAAGGGGCAGTACTTC. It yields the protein CASSYQTGGGKGQYF.

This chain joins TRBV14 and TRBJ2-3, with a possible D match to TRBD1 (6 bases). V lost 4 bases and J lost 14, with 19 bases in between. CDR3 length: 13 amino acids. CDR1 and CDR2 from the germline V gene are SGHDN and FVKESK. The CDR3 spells CASSPTGGGLPYF. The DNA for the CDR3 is TGTGCCAGCAGCCCGACAGGAGGAGGTTTGCCGTATTTT.

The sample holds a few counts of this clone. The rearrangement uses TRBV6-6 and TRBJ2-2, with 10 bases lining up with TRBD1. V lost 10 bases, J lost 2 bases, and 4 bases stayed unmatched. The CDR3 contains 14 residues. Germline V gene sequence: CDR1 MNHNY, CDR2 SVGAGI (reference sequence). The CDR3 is CATRDRGNTGELFF. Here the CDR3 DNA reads TGTGCCACCCGGGACAGGGGCAACACCGGGGAGCTGTTTTTT.

The CDR3 sequence is CASSQQDFTEAFF. The DNA of the CDR3 is TGCGCCAGCAGCCAACAGGATTTCACTGAAGCTTTCTTT. The V gene is TRBV4-3, the J gene TRBJ1-1, with no clear D. Germline V gene lookup returns CDR1 LGHNA and CDR2 YSLEER. V lost 2 bases and J 4 bases, leaving 8 bases between the germline ends. The CDR3 runs to 13 residues.

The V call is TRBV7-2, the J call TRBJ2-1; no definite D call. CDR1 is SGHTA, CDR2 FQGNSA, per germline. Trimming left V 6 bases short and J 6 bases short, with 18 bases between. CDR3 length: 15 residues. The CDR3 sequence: CASRGWHITVNEQFF. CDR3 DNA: TGTGCCAGCAGGGGGTGGCATATCACTGTCAATGAGCAGTTCTTC.